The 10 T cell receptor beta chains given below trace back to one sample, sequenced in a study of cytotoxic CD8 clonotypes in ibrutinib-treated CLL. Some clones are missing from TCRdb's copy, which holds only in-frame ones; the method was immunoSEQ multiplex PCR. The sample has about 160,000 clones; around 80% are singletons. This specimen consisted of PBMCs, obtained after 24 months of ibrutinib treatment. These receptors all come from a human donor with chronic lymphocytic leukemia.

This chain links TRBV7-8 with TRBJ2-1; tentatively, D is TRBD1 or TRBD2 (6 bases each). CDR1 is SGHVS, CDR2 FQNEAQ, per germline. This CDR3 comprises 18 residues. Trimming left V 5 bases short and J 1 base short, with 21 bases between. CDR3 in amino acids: CASSKRMGAGSSYNEQFF. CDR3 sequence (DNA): TGTGCCAGCAGCAAAAGAATGGGGGCGGGATCGTCCTACAATGAGCAGTTCTTC.

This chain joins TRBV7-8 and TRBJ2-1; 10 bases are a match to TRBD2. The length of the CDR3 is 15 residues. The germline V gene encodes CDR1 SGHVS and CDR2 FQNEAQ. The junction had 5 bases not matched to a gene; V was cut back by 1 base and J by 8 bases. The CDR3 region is CASSLGSGGSYEQFF. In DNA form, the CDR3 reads TGTGCCAGCAGCTTAGGTAGCGGGGGGAGCTATGAGCAGTTCTTC.

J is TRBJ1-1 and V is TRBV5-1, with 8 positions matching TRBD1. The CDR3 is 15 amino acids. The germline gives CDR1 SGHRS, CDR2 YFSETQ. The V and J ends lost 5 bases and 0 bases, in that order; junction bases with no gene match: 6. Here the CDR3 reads CASRHWTGMNTEAFF. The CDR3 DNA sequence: TGCGCCAGCAGGCATTGGACAGGGATGAACACTGAAGCTTTCTTT.

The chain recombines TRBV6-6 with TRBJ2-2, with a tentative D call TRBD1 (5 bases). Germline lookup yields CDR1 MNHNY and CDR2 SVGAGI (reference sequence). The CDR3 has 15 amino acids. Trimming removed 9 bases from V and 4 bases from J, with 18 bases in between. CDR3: CASSYVQGGTGELFF. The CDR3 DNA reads TGTGCCAGTAGCTACGTTCAGGGTGGCACCGGGGAGCTGTTTTTT.

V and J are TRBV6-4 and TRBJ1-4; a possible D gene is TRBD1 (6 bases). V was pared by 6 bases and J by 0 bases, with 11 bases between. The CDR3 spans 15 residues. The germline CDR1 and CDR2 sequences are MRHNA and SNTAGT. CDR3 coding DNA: TGTGCCAGCAGGCCAGGGGTTGCAACTAATGAAAAACTGTTTTTT. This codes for CASRPGVATNEKLFF.

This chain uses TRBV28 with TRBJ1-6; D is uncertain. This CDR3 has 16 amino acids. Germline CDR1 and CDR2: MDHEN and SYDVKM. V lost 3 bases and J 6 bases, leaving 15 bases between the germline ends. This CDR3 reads CASSFYWEPGNSPLHF. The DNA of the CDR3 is TGTGCCAGCAGTTTTTATTGGGAGCCGGGTAATTCACCCCTCCACTTT.

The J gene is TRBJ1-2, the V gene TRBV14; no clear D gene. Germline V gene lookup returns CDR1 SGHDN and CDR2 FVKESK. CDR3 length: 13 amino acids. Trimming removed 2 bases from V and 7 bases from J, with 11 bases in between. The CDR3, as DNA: TGTGCCAGCAGCCAATCGGGCTTCGGTGGCTACACCTTC. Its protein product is CASSQSGFGGYTF.

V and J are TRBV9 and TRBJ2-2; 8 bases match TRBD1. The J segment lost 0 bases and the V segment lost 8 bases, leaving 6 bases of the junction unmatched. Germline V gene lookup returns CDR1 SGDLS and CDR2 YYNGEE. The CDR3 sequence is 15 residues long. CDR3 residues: CASSRGQANTGELFF. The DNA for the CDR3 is TGTGCCAGTAGCCGGGGACAGGCGAACACCGGGGAGCTGTTTTTT.

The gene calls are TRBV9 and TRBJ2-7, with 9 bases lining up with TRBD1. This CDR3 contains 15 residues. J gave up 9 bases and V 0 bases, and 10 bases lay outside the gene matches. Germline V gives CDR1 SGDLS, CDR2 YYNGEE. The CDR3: CASSVGQGGRIGQYF. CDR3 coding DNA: TGTGCCAGCAGCGTAGGACAGGGGGGACGCATCGGGCAGTACTTC.

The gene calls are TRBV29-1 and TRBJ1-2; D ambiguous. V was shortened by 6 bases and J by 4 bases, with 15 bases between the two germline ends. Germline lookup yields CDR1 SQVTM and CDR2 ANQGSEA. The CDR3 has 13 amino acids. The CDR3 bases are TGCAGCGTCGCCTTCCCTGGACTCTATGGCTACACCTTC. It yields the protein CSVAFPGLYGYTF.